Listed here are 32 T cell receptor beta chains from one sample, sequenced in a study of cytomegalovirus exposure and HLA in healthy donors. Researchers ran the PCR with 60 Vbeta and 13 Jbeta primers. Clones were read by immunoSEQ multiplex PCR, and TCRdb kept only the in-frame ones, dropping some. The sample lists about 92,000 clones; 81% were seen once. Sequenced sample: PBMCs. These receptors were obtained from a girl aged 2-9 years in good health and CMV-seropositive.

The J gene is TRBJ2-6, the V gene TRBV5-1, with D unresolved. CDR3 length: 16 amino acids. Per the germline V gene, CDR1 is SGHRS and CDR2 is YFSETQ. V was pared by 4 bases and J by 4 bases, with 15 bases between. CDR3 protein: CASSLGPGLGANVLTF. Written as DNA, the CDR3 is TGCGCCAGCAGCCTAGGCCCCGGCTTAGGGGCCAACGTCCTGACTTTC. Drawing the rest from reference TRBV5-1 and TRBJ2-6, the complete variable domain is KAGVTQTPRYLIKTRGQQVTLSCSPISGHRSVSWYQQTPGQGLQFLFEYFSETQRNKGNFPGRFSGRQFSNSRSEMNVSTLELGDSALYLCASSLGPGLGANVLTFGAGSRLTVL.

This clone came up a few times. J is TRBJ2-7 and V is TRBV19; 10 bases fit TRBD1. Germline V gene sequence: CDR1 LNHDA, CDR2 SQIVND (reference sequence). The V segment lost 5 bases and the J segment 3 bases; nucleotides outside the gene matches: 4. The CDR3 runs to 14 residues. The CDR3 protein is CASSVGTGDYEQYF. The CDR3 coding sequence is TGTGCCAGTAGTGTCGGGACAGGGGACTACGAGCAGTACTTC.

The V and J genes are TRBV7-9 and TRBJ2-1; D gene unclear. The CDR3 consists of 12 residues. Germline V gene lookup returns CDR1 SEHNR and CDR2 FQNEAQ (reference sequence). The V end was cut by 4 bases, the J end by 6 bases, with 7 bases between. The CDR3 bases are TGTGCCAGCAGCTCTAGTTCCAATGAGCAGTTCTTC. Protein product: CASSSSSNEQFF.

The rearrangement links TRBV27 to TRBJ2-7; the D gene is possibly TRBD1 (5 bases). The germline V gene has CDR1 MNHEY and CDR2 SMNVEV (reference sequence). Trimming took 2 bases from V and 2 from J, leaving 16 bases between them. The CDR3 covers 16 residues. CDR3 in amino acids: CASSLGGIRGTYEQYF. The CDR3 DNA is TGTGCCAGCAGTTTAGGTGGGATAAGGGGAACCTACGAGCAGTACTTC.

The V gene is TRBV6-5, the J gene TRBJ1-5, with no clear D. Trimming stripped 4 bases from V and 1 base from J, with 8 bases between. The CDR3 contains 14 residues. Germline V lookup: CDR1 MNHEY, CDR2 SVGAGI. This CDR3 is CASSLSLSNQPQHF. The CDR3 DNA reads TGTGCCAGCAGTTTGTCCCTAAGCAATCAGCCCCAGCATTTT.

This clone was seen a handful of times. The chain joins TRBV14 to TRBJ2-1; the D gene is possibly TRBD2 (5 bases). Looked up from germline, CDR1 is SGHDN and CDR2 is FVKESK. Deletions cut 4 bases from V and 10 bases from J, with 11 bases between. The CDR3 has 12 amino acids. CDR3 loop: CASSLYPSEQFF. The CDR3 DNA sequence: TGTGCCAGCAGCCTATATCCTAGCGAGCAGTTCTTC.

The J gene is TRBJ1-1, the V gene TRBV30; 7 positions match TRBD1. CDR1 is GTSNPN, CDR2 SVGIG, per germline (reference sequence). Germline trimming cut 4 bases from V and 0 bases from J; bases unmatched to any gene: 5. This CDR3 has 14 amino acids. The CDR3 bases are TGTGCCTGGATCCGGGGACAGCTGAACACTGAAGCTTTCTTT. Residues: CAWIRGQLNTEAFF.

V gene TRBV7-2 combines with J gene TRBJ1-5, with a tentative D call TRBD1 (5 bases). Germline values: CDR1 SGHTA, CDR2 FQGNSA. CDR3 length: 15 residues. V shed 2 bases and J shed 2 bases, with 10 bases lying between them. In DNA form, the CDR3 reads TGTGCCAGCAGCTTAAGCTCGGGGGGCAATCAGCCCCAGCATTTT. Translating gives CASSLSSGGNQPQHF.

This clone was counted a single time. The genes are TRBV11-2 and TRBJ2-4; the match to TRBD1 covers 8 bases. The V segment lost 4 bases and the J segment 1 base; nucleotides outside the gene matches: 6. The CDR3 is 16 residues long. The V gene's germline CDR1 is SGHAT and CDR2 FQNNGV. CDR3 protein: CASSSGQGAAKNIQYF. The CDR3 coding sequence is TGTGCCAGCAGCTCCGGTCAGGGGGCGGCCAAAAACATTCAGTACTTC.

The V and J genes are TRBV5-4 and TRBJ1-1, with D tentatively TRBD1 (6 bases). The CDR3 is 12 residues long. V was clipped by 0 bases and J by 11 bases, with 11 bases between them. Germline values: CDR1 SGHNT, CDR2 YYREEE (reference sequence). The CDR3 spells CASSLEGGGAFF. The CDR3 DNA follows: TGTGCCAGCAGCTTGGAGGGAGGGGGGGCTTTCTTT.

This clone was seen a handful of times. The chain carries TRBV5-1 and TRBJ1-1, with 7 bases identical to TRBD1. The trim removed 3 bases at V and 4 bases at J, leaving 9 bases unmatched. The CDR3 spans 15 residues. The germline V gene encodes CDR1 SGHRS and CDR2 YFSETQ. DNA of the CDR3: TGCGCCAGCAGCTGGGGACAGTTTGACGGCACTGAAGCTTTCTTT. Protein sequence: CASSWGQFDGTEAFF.

This clone was counted between two and nine times. The V call is TRBV29-1, the J call TRBJ2-1, with a possible D match to TRBD2 (7 bases). CDR1 and CDR2 from the germline V gene are SQVTM and ANQGSEA. CDR3 length: 14 amino acids. Here the CDR3 reads CSHREGGLSNEQFF. The CDR3 DNA is TGCAGTCATAGGGAGGGGGGCCTAAGCAATGAGCAGTTCTTC.

This clone has just one count. The rearrangement joins TRBV4-1 to TRBJ2-1; TRBD2 aligns across 12 bases. The CDR3 has 18 amino acids. From germline, CDR1 is MGHRA and CDR2 YSYEKL. Unmatched junction bases numbered 14, after V lost 4 bases and J lost 7 bases. The CDR3 region is CASSPESGLAGGLNEQFF. The CDR3 DNA is TGCGCCAGCAGCCCCGAAAGCGGCCTAGCGGGAGGGTTGAATGAGCAGTTCTTC.

This chain links TRBV28 with TRBJ2-6; D gene unclear. CDR1 is MDHEN and CDR2 is SYDVKM in the germline V gene. Deletions cut 9 bases from V and 1 base from J, with 13 bases between. The CDR3 sequence is 15 residues long. The CDR3 DNA is TGTGCCAGTGTGGGCATTCGGTCTGGGGCCAACGTCCTGACTTTC. Its translation is CASVGIRSGANVLTF.

This chain connects TRBV7-8 to TRBJ2-2, with 16 bases matching TRBD2. The CDR3 is made up of 17 amino acids. Germline CDR1 SGHVS, CDR2 FQNEAQ. Losses at the gene ends were 4 bases for V and 8 bases for J; bases not matched to a gene: 7. The CDR3 DNA is TGTGCCAGCAGCTCAGGGACTAGCGGGAGGGCCTCGGGGGAGCTGTTTTTT. Protein sequence: CASSSGTSGRASGELFF. Supplemented by reference TRBV7-8 and TRBJ2-2, the full variable domain reads GAGVSQSPRYKVAKRGQDVALRCDPISGHVSLFWYQQALGQGPEFLTYFQNEAQLDKSGLPSDRFFAERPEGSVSTLKIQRTQQEDSAVYLCASSSGTSGRASGELFFGEGSRLTVL.

This chain connects TRBV18 to TRBJ1-2; TRBD1 matches 7 bases. This CDR3 has 18 residues. Germline V gives CDR1 KGHSH, CDR2 LQKENI. With 4 bases clipped from V and 5 bases from J, the junction kept 19 bases outside the gene matches. The CDR3 region has the DNA TGTGCCAGCTCACGGTTACCGGGACAGACCGGAACCAGTTATGGCTACACCTTC. Protein sequence: CASSRLPGQTGTSYGYTF.

The chain employs TRBV28 and TRBJ1-2, with a weak D call TRBD1 (5 bases). The CDR3 is 14 residues long. CDR1 and CDR2 (germline): MDHEN, SYDVKM. Trimming removed 4 bases from V and 0 bases from J, with 9 bases in between. CDR3 sequence (DNA): TGTGCCAGCAGTTCAGGGATAGCTAACTATGGCTACACCTTC. It encodes CASSSGIANYGYTF.

This chain uses TRBV29-1 with TRBJ1-4; D remains unclear. Germline V gene lookup returns CDR1 SQVTM and CDR2 ANQGSEA. V dropped 3 bases and J dropped 4 bases, with 12 bases sitting between them. The CDR3 totals 14 residues. The CDR3: CSVEFAPLNEKLFF. CDR3 DNA: TGCAGCGTTGAGTTCGCGCCACTTAATGAAAAACTGTTTTTT. Drawing the rest from reference TRBV29-1 and TRBJ1-4, the complete variable domain is SAVISQKPSRDICQRGTSLTIQCQVDSQVTMMFWYRQQPGQSLTLIATANQGSEATYESGFVIDKFPISRPNLTFSTLTVSNMSPEDSSIYLCSVEFAPLNEKLFFGSGTQLSVL.

J is TRBJ2-1 and V is TRBV28; 8 nucleotides match TRBD1. CDR1 is MDHEN, CDR2 SYDVKM, per germline. V trimming: 6 bases; J trimming: 7 bases; junction bases outside the gene matches: 2. This CDR3 comprises 12 residues. The CDR3 protein is CASRTGANEQFF. The CDR3 bases are TGTGCCAGCAGGACAGGGGCGAATGAGCAGTTCTTC.

CDR3 sequence: CASSAGTGGMYEQYF. The CDR3 coding sequence is TGTGCCAGCAGCGCTGGGACAGGGGGCATGTACGAGCAGTACTTC. The chain carries TRBV9 and TRBJ2-7, with 12 bases aligning to TRBD1. CDR3 length: 15 residues. Germline V gene lookup returns CDR1 SGDLS and CDR2 YYNGEE. Trimming removed 3 bases from V and 4 bases from J; junction bases left unmatched: 5.

This rearrangement joins TRBV4-1 to TRBJ2-3; possible D gene TRBD1, 6 bases. V was trimmed by 1 base and J by 3 bases, leaving 11 bases between them. Germline V gene lookup returns CDR1 MGHRA and CDR2 YSYEKL. The CDR3 sequence is 15 residues long. CDR3 nucleotide sequence: TGCGCCAGCAGCCAAGCAGGGGAGAGGACAGATACGCAGTATTTT. Translating it yields CASSQAGERTDTQYF.

The V and J genes are TRBV28 and TRBJ1-2; no firm D call. V was shortened by 7 bases and J by 7 bases, with 10 bases between the two germline ends. This CDR3 is 11 amino acids long. Germline V gene data show CDR1 as MDHEN and CDR2 as SYDVKM. The CDR3 is CASTQSIGYTF. DNA of the CDR3: TGTGCCAGCACTCAGTCGATTGGCTACACCTTC.

The chain links TRBV2 to TRBJ1-1; TRBD1 agrees at 7 bases. Germline lookup yields CDR1 SNHLY and CDR2 FYNNEI. The trim removed 10 bases at V and 1 base at J, leaving 6 bases unmatched. The CDR3 has 13 amino acids. The CDR3 loop reads CATTGQPNTEAFF. The CDR3 DNA sequence: TGTGCCACGACGGGACAGCCGAACACTGAAGCTTTCTTT.

The chain combines TRBV6-1 with TRBJ2-3; 8 positions agree with TRBD1. V trimming: 6 bases; J trimming: 1 base; junction bases outside the gene matches: 6. The CDR3 is 15 amino acids. The germline V gene has CDR1 MNHNS and CDR2 SASEGT. The CDR3, as DNA: TGTGCCAGCAGCGGCGACAGGGGAGGCACAGATACGCAGTATTTT. Protein sequence: CASSGDRGGTDTQYF.

The J gene is TRBJ1-4, the V gene TRBV9; 8 nucleotides match TRBD1. V gave up 2 bases and J gave up 0 bases; unmatched junction bases: 6. The CDR3 has 17 residues. Germline lookup yields CDR1 SGDLS and CDR2 YYNGEE. The CDR3 loop is CASSVTGDAATNEKLFF. CDR3 DNA sequence: TGTGCCAGCAGCGTGACAGGGGACGCCGCAACTAATGAAAAACTGTTTTTT.

This clone was picked up a small number of times. The chain carries TRBV29-1 and TRBJ1-2, with D maybe TRBD1 (6 bases). The CDR3 covers 14 residues. V lost 0 bases and J 3 bases, leaving 11 bases between the germline ends. From germline, CDR1 is SQVTM and CDR2 ANQGSEA. The CDR3 DNA sequence: TGCAGCGTTGAAGAAAGGACAGCCCACTATGGCTACACCTTC. Protein: CSVEERTAHYGYTF.

This clone was seen only a few times. The chain carries TRBV30 and TRBJ2-7, with TRBD2 matching 7 bases. The CDR3 covers 12 residues. The V and J ends lost 8 bases and 4 bases, in that order; junction bases with no gene match: 8. Germline-derived CDR1 and CDR2 are GTSNPN and SVGIG (reference sequence). The CDR3: CARSGGRYEQYF. DNA of the CDR3: TGTGCCCGGTCGGGGGGAAGGTACGAGCAGTACTTC.

The chain is built from TRBV30 and TRBJ2-1; D is undetermined. The CDR3 spans 14 residues. Germline V gene lookup returns CDR1 GTSNPN and CDR2 SVGIG (reference sequence). Deletions cut 5 bases from V and 0 bases from J, with 11 bases between. In DNA form, the CDR3 reads TGTGCCTGGGCCAGTAGGAGCTCCTACAATGAGCAGTTCTTC. This codes for CAWASRSSYNEQFF.

The chain employs TRBV28 and TRBJ1-1, with a weak D call TRBD1 (5 bases). Germline loops: CDR1 MDHEN, CDR2 SYDVKM. This CDR3 is built from 15 residues. With 3 bases removed from V and 5 bases from J, the gap between germline ends came to 16 bases. CDR3 nucleotides: TGTGCCAGCAGTTTTCGGTCAGGGATTCGGACTGAAGCTTTCTTT. Encoded protein: CASSFRSGIRTEAFF.

This chain uses TRBV25-1 with TRBJ2-1; 13 nucleotides match TRBD2. This CDR3 comprises 17 residues. V lost 4 bases to trimming and J lost 1 base; unmatched junction nucleotides: 4. Germline CDR1 is MGHDK and CDR2 is SYGVNS. The CDR3 nucleotides read TGTGCCAGCAGTGGATCGACTAGCGGGGGGTCCTACAATGAGCAGTTCTTC. The encoded protein is CASSGSTSGGSYNEQFF.

This clone showed up just a few times. The CDR3 here is CASSPGTGYEQYF. CDR3 nucleotides: TGTGCCAGCAGCCCCGGGACAGGCTACGAGCAGTACTTC. This sequence joins TRBV7-9 and TRBJ2-7; 8 positions match TRBD1. From germline, CDR1 is SEHNR and CDR2 FQNEAQ (reference sequence). V was pared by 5 bases and J by 3 bases, with 3 bases of the junction left unmatched. This CDR3 comprises 13 residues. Supplemented by reference TRBV7-9 and TRBJ2-7, the full variable domain reads DTGVSQNPRHKITKRGQNVTFRCDPISEHNRLYWYRQTLGQGPEFLTYFQNEAQLEKSRLLSDRFSAERPKGSFSTLEIQRTEQGDSAMYLCASSPGTGYEQYFGPGTRLTVT.

The chain recombines TRBV6-1 with TRBJ2-1; a possible D gene is TRBD2 (6 bases). There are 16 residues in the CDR3. CDR1 MNHNS and CDR2 SASEGT come from the germline V gene. Between the trimmed V and J ends, which lost 3 bases and 3 bases, there was a span of 15 bases. The CDR3 is CASSETPGDFYNEQFF. Here the CDR3 DNA reads TGTGCCAGCAGTGAGACGCCCGGGGACTTCTACAATGAGCAGTTCTTC.